This T cell receptor beta chain was documented in a study of human T cells and chemical hapten exposure (dated by TCRdb to about 2021). Turning to the overall study: For sensitization, 2% DPC in acetone was applied to an approximately 2 cm by approximately 2 cm area of upper inner arm skin. Throughout the approximately 24-week study period, patients were also given weekly therapeutic DPC doses on the scalp. Patch testing was performed on the upper back with Finn chambers containing 0.01% DPC, and the patch tests were scored after 6 days according to International Contact Dermatitis Research Group standards. The mostly female patient cohort included alopecia areata with under or over 50% scalp involvement, alopecia totalis and alopecia universalis. Libraries were combined into a pool for sequencing, and differences in TCR yield between samples came mainly from small differences in library volumes within the pool. The study tracked peripheral blood TCR repertoire changes in vivo during primary and secondary sensitization to the hapten diphenylcyclopropenone (DPC) in alopecia patients. Patient blood was sampled pre-sensitization (week 0) and at 2, 6 and about 24 weeks after DPC sensitization. Blood for TCR sequencing was provided by twenty-nine alopecia patients at one to four time points (pre-sensitization, 2, 6 and 24 weeks).

Library construction relied on RACE. Sequencing was carried out with a NextSeq 500. During library preparation, unique molecular identifiers were attached to individual cDNA molecules so that TCRs could be counted in a quantitative, reproducible way. Each blood RNA sample was used to sequence both TCR alpha and TCR beta chains. In the authors' own workflow: The median number of TCRs per sample was roughly 98,000, ranging from roughly 23,224 to 700,000. V, J and CDR3 annotation of the TCR reads was performed with the Decombinator software suite. For PS versus PT1 abundance plots, all samples were subsampled to the same number of TCRs (28,000). TCRs were defined as expanded if absent before sensitization and observed at least eight times at the 2-week time point. The public reads were quality trimmed at Q25 with fastp and then assembled into clones with MiXCR by TCRdb, keeping productive beta chains. Entries are consolidated by CDR3 protein sequence, retaining the most common genes and DNA. What appears here as the V and J calls and clone size reflects TCRdb's work, not the paper's. This sample comprises about 90,000 distinct CDR3 sequences, around 9.9% of them detected only once. The biggest ten clones account for 1% to 1.2% of the sample.

What the authors observed across the whole study: Compared with pre-sensitization or healthy control sets, expanded TCRs formed significantly more large CDR3 similarity clusters, which is consistent with antigen-driven responses. Patch test score correlated positively with the number of PT1 expanded TCRs, reaching significance at thresholds 8, 16 and 32 but not at 4. The number of TCRs above 1 in 1000 frequency did not change with DPC sensitization; there was no evidence of global repertoire structure alterations. After repeated subsampling, changes were observed in the strength of the expansion versus patch-test correlation and in the threshold at which the correlation became significant. Because every patient had alopecia, a presumed autoimmune disease, the patients' immune response might differ from that of healthy individuals.

What the time point label conveys for this sample: patch test 3, about 24 weeks after DPC sensitization. The treatment or condition label corresponds to: therapeutic diphenylcyclopropenone sensitization with weekly scalp DPC. Blood at each patch-test visit was drawn before the patch test was applied. To be eligible, patients had to be aged 18 to 70, diagnosed with alopecia and judged suitable for DPC therapy, while pregnant patients were excluded. Total RNA was extracted from unfractionated whole blood collected in Tempus Blood RNA tubes. The CDR3 starts with the cysteine, ends with the phenylalanine, and has 14 residues. The retained sequence is limited to the CDR3, 42 bases, with the frame set at the first base. Based on the germline V gene, the CDR1 and CDR2 sequences are MNHEY and SVGEGT. Trimming accounts for 5 bases at V and 5 bases at J, while the number of junction bases matched to no gene is 5.

This clonotype was counted only a few times. This receptor's antigen is unknown. Base qualities were left out, and no much larger clone turns up one base away. The receptor was derived from a woman aged 25 to 39 with alopecia areata. Some clones in this sample may be carry-over from other donors' samples. Recombination joined TRBV6-2 or TRBV6-3 with TRBJ2-2; 7 middle bases align to TRBD1. The sequencing here drew on whole blood, taken in connection with sensitization to the hapten diphenylcyclopropenone (DPC). The CDR3 reads as follows: CASSTHRGTGELFF. The DNA is as follows: TGTGCCAGCAGTACCCACAGGGGAACCGGGGAGCTGTTTTTT.